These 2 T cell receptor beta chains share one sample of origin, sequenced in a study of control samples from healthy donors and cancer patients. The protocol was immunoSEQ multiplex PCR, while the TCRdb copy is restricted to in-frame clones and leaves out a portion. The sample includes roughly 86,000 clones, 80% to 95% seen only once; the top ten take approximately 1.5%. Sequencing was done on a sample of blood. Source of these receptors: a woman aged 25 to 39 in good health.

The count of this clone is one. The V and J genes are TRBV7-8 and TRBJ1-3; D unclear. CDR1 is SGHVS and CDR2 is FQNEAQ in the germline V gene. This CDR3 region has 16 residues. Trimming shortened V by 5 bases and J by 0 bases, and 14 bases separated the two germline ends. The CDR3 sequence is CASSLTDWYSGNTIYF. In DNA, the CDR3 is TGTGCCAGCAGCCTAACCGACTGGTACTCTGGAAACACCATATATTTT.

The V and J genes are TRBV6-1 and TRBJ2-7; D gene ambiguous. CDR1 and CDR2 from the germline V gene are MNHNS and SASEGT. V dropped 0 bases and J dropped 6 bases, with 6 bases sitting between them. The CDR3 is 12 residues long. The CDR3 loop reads CASSEAEFEQYF. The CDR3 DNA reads TGTGCCAGCAGTGAAGCGGAGTTCGAGCAGTACTTC.